This is a list of T cell receptor beta chains from one sample in a study of vaccination and CD4 T cells after COVID-19. Their specific antigens are unknown. One entry per CDR3 protein results from TCRdb running MiXCR on the PCR reads. The profile shows about 8,500 distinct CDR3 sequences, less than 70% of them singletons. Input material: CD4+ T cells from blood, cultured in vitro. These receptors came from a human donor who had recovered from COVID-19. Both conserved end residues are part of each CDR3. Each record gives: clone size, J gene, V gene, D gene, CDR3 protein, CDR3 DNA. The D gene is left open where the match is weak. Expanded clones get a size class; other rows say once, few or many, or leave the size out.

clone size: few
J gene: TRBJ2-5
V gene: TRBV11-2
D gene: .
CDR3 protein: CASSLRVGAGETQYF
CDR3 DNA: TGTGCCAGCAGCTTACGGGTCGGGGCGGGAGAGACCCAGTACTTC

clone size: .
J gene: TRBJ1-2
V gene: TRBV15
D gene: .
CDR3 protein: CATSPRGQTLYGYTF
CDR3 DNA: TGTGCCACCAGCCCGCGAGGGCAGACACTCTATGGCTACACCTTC

clone size: .
J gene: TRBJ2-5
V gene: TRBV6-2/TRBV6-3
D gene: .
CDR3 protein: CASSGGAVSEETQYF
CDR3 DNA: TGTGCCAGCAGTGGAGGGGCCGTTTCTGAAGAGACCCAGTACTTC

clone size: few
J gene: TRBJ2-5
V gene: TRBV20-1
D gene: TRBD2
CDR3 protein: CSASGWGGETQYF
CDR3 DNA: TGCAGTGCTAGTGGGTGGGGGGGAGAGACCCAGTACTTC

clone size: few
J gene: TRBJ1-6
V gene: TRBV20-1
D gene: .
CDR3 protein: CSARQQDYSPLHF
CDR3 DNA: TGCAGTGCTAGACAACAAGATTATTCACCCCTCCACTTT

clone size: few
J gene: TRBJ2-7
V gene: TRBV20-1
D gene: TRBD1
CDR3 protein: CSARDQGARYEQYF
CDR3 DNA: TGCAGTGCTAGAGACCAGGGGGCGAGGTACGAGCAGTACTTC

clone size: .
J gene: TRBJ1-2
V gene: TRBV20-1
D gene: .
CDR3 protein: CSARRGAYGYTF
CDR3 DNA: TGCAGTGCTAGAAGGGGGGCCTATGGCTACACCTTC

clone size: few
J gene: TRBJ2-7
V gene: TRBV7-2
D gene: .
CDR3 protein: CASSMSSYEQYF
CDR3 DNA: TGTGCCAGCAGCATGAGCTCCTACGAGCAGTACTTC

clone size: .
J gene: TRBJ1-6
V gene: TRBV20-1
D gene: .
CDR3 protein: CSASRGRVNSPLHF
CDR3 DNA: TGCAGTGCTAGTCGAGGCAGGGTCAATTCACCCCTCCACTTT

clone size: few
J gene: TRBJ2-7
V gene: TRBV7-2
D gene: TRBD2
CDR3 protein: CASSLVGGASGRNEQYF
CDR3 DNA: TGTGCCAGCAGCTTAGTGGGGGGGGCTAGCGGGAGGAACGAGCAGTACTTC

clone size: .
J gene: TRBJ1-5
V gene: TRBV6-1
D gene: .
CDR3 protein: CASSEVSEKSQHF
CDR3 DNA: TGTGCCAGCAGCGAAGTAAGCGAGAAAAGTCAGCATTTT

clone size: few
J gene: TRBJ1-2
V gene: TRBV6-1
D gene: .
CDR3 protein: CASSLRRPDSGYTF
CDR3 DNA: TGTGCCAGCAGCCTGAGGAGGCCGGATAGTGGCTACACCTTC

clone size: medium-sized
J gene: TRBJ1-5
V gene: TRBV20-1
D gene: .
CDR3 protein: CSALNRRQGYSNQPQHF
CDR3 DNA: TGCAGTGCTCTCAACCGCCGGCAGGGCTATAGCAATCAGCCCCAGCATTTT

clone size: .
J gene: TRBJ1-2
V gene: TRBV28
D gene: .
CDR3 protein: CASSLGTAGHYGYTF
CDR3 DNA: TGTGCCAGCAGTTTAGGTACCGCAGGACACTATGGCTACACCTTC

clone size: few
J gene: TRBJ1-6
V gene: TRBV15
D gene: .
CDR3 protein: CATSRGDSPLHF
CDR3 DNA: TGTGCCACCAGCAGGGGGGATTCACCCCTCCACTTT

clone size: .
J gene: TRBJ2-7
V gene: TRBV7-9
D gene: .
CDR3 protein: CASSPRHPYEQYF
CDR3 DNA: TGTGCCAGCAGCCCAAGACACCCCTACGAGCAGTACTTC

clone size: few
J gene: TRBJ1-2
V gene: TRBV24-1
D gene: .
CDR3 protein: CATSDSRRTVGYTF
CDR3 DNA: TGTGCCACCAGTGATTCTCGGAGGACGGTTGGCTACACCTTC

clone size: .
J gene: TRBJ1-2
V gene: TRBV7-2
D gene: .
CDR3 protein: CASSRGRETGYTF
CDR3 DNA: TGTGCCAGCAGCCGGGGCAGGGAGACTGGCTACACCTTC

clone size: few
J gene: TRBJ2-7
V gene: TRBV28
D gene: TRBD2
CDR3 protein: CASSLVASGSPEQYF
CDR3 DNA: TGTGCCAGCAGTTTAGTTGCTAGCGGGAGCCCTGAGCAGTACTTC

clone size: .
J gene: TRBJ2-5
V gene: TRBV6-2/TRBV6-3
D gene: TRBD1
CDR3 protein: CASSPRGIIQETQYF
CDR3 DNA: TGTGCCAGCAGTCCCAGGGGGATAATCCAAGAGACCCAGTACTTC

clone size: .
J gene: TRBJ2-7
V gene: TRBV7-8
D gene: .
CDR3 protein: CASSLRRYEQYF
CDR3 DNA: TGTGCCAGCAGCTTACGGCGGTACGAGCAGTACTTC

clone size: .
J gene: TRBJ2-7
V gene: TRBV20-1
D gene: .
CDR3 protein: CSARALVGLGYEQYF
CDR3 DNA: TGCAGTGCTAGGGCCCTCGTTGGGCTCGGCTACGAGCAGTACTTC

clone size: few
J gene: TRBJ1-6
V gene: TRBV2
D gene: .
CDR3 protein: CASSWGVALHF
CDR3 DNA: TGTGCCAGCAGTTGGGGGGTGGCCCTCCACTTT

clone size: .
J gene: TRBJ1-2
V gene: TRBV24-1
D gene: .
CDR3 protein: CATSDTGTSYGYTF
CDR3 DNA: TGTGCCACCAGTGACACCGGGACGAGCTATGGCTACACCTTC

clone size: .
J gene: TRBJ1-6
V gene: TRBV6-5
D gene: .
CDR3 protein: CASSYRDGSPLHF
CDR3 DNA: TGTGCCAGCAGTTACAGGGACGGTTCACCCCTCCACTTT

clone size: .
J gene: TRBJ2-7
V gene: TRBV7-6
D gene: .
CDR3 protein: CASTYSQGSHEQYF
CDR3 DNA: TGTGCCAGCACCTACTCACAGGGATCCCACGAGCAGTACTTC

clone size: .
J gene: TRBJ1-1
V gene: TRBV20-1
D gene: .
CDR3 protein: CSVRGDTEAFF
CDR3 DNA: TGCAGTGTCCGCGGGGACACTGAAGCTTTCTTT

clone size: .
J gene: TRBJ2-1
V gene: TRBV20-1
D gene: .
CDR3 protein: CSARARAYNEQFF
CDR3 DNA: TGCAGTGCTAGAGCGAGGGCCTACAATGAGCAGTTCTTC

clone size: .
J gene: TRBJ1-5
V gene: TRBV6-5
D gene: TRBD1
CDR3 protein: CASSSVVTGGNQPQHF
CDR3 DNA: TGTGCCAGCAGTTCTGTGGTAACAGGGGGCAATCAGCCCCAGCATTTT

clone size: few
J gene: TRBJ2-7
V gene: TRBV20-1
D gene: .
CDR3 protein: CSARGAAYEQYF
CDR3 DNA: TGCAGTGCTAGAGGAGCAGCCTACGAGCAGTACTTC

clone size: .
J gene: TRBJ2-5
V gene: TRBV10-1
D gene: TRBD2
CDR3 protein: CASSGTSGRADETQYF
CDR3 DNA: TGCGCCAGCAGCGGGACTAGCGGGAGGGCCGACGAGACCCAGTACTTC

clone size: .
J gene: TRBJ1-2
V gene: TRBV15
D gene: TRBD1
CDR3 protein: CATSRDPPADRGWPGYTF
CDR3 DNA: TGTGCCACCAGCAGAGATCCCCCCGCCGACAGGGGGTGGCCTGGCTACACCTTC

clone size: few
J gene: TRBJ2-5
V gene: TRBV20-1
D gene: .
CDR3 protein: CSARGGGQETQYF
CDR3 DNA: TGCAGTGCTAGGGGTGGGGGTCAAGAGACCCAGTACTTC

clone size: .
J gene: TRBJ1-2
V gene: TRBV20-1
D gene: .
CDR3 protein: CSASQDGTNYGYTF
CDR3 DNA: TGCAGTGCTAGCCAGGACGGAACTAACTATGGCTACACCTTC

clone size: .
J gene: TRBJ2-5
V gene: TRBV20-1
D gene: .
CDR3 protein: CSARDPLPSGRRETQYF
CDR3 DNA: TGCAGTGCTAGAGATCCATTACCCTCGGGGAGGCGGGAGACCCAGTACTTC

clone size: .
J gene: TRBJ1-2
V gene: TRBV7-8
D gene: .
CDR3 protein: CASSLEGRGIWGYTF
CDR3 DNA: TGTGCCAGCAGCTTAGAGGGGCGGGGGATATGGGGCTACACCTTC

clone size: few
J gene: TRBJ2-7
V gene: TRBV7-8
D gene: .
CDR3 protein: CASSLGLTRGEQYF
CDR3 DNA: TGTGCCAGCAGCTTAGGACTTACGAGGGGCGAGCAGTACTTC

clone size: .
J gene: TRBJ2-7
V gene: TRBV20-1
D gene: .
CDR3 protein: CSAPSVEGRSSYEQYF
CDR3 DNA: TGCAGTGCTCCCTCGGTGGAGGGGCGAAGCTCCTACGAGCAGTACTTC